A selection of T cell receptor beta chains follows, all from one sample in a study of blood T cell repertoires in COVID-19. Generated by immunoSEQ multiplex PCR, the TCRdb table keeps only in-frame clones and is missing some. The sample lists about 220,000 clones, around three quarters occurring once. Specimen: peripheral blood. The receptors stem from a woman in her 70s with acute or convalescent COVID-19. Each CDR3 is given with its conserved first and last residue. Fields, in order: CDR3 protein, V gene.

cdr3_aa: CSVGGDRGGSVATQYF; v_call: TRBV29-1
cdr3_aa: CASSLQGAVRTDTQYF; v_call: TRBV7-2
cdr3_aa: CASSLNPSKSGGGETQYF; v_call: TRBV7-3
cdr3_aa: CASSYSGQKETQYF; v_call: TRBV6-5
cdr3_aa: CASSPGLTTYEQYF; v_call: TRBV3-1/TRBV3-2
cdr3_aa: CASSLGTRVTDTQYF; v_call: TRBV5-1
cdr3_aa: CASSLAFTNYGYTF; v_call: TRBV5-1
cdr3_aa: CASSQGSSYEQYF; v_call: TRBV5-6
cdr3_aa: CASSLPLQGLAAFF; v_call: TRBV5-5
cdr3_aa: CASSSFGTDTEAFF; v_call: TRBV7-8
cdr3_aa: CASSSLDRARNQPQHF; v_call: TRBV12-1
cdr3_aa: CASRPPTSQETQYF; v_call: TRBV28
cdr3_aa: CASSQVPAGGQLTQYF; v_call: TRBV4-1
cdr3_aa: CASSLVRNEEQYF; v_call: TRBV7-9
cdr3_aa: CASSQRTDRTYEQYF; v_call: TRBV5-1
cdr3_aa: CASSLQGQETQYF; v_call: TRBV7-7
cdr3_aa: CASSTGAGMIQAKNIQYF; v_call: TRBV19
cdr3_aa: CAWSRRPGDEQFF; v_call: TRBV30
cdr3_aa: CASLGLAGETQYF; v_call: TRBV19
cdr3_aa: CASSFGAGANSPLHF; v_call: TRBV5-1
cdr3_aa: CASSQYGRDTPFSNTGELFF; v_call: TRBV23-1
cdr3_aa: CASTLRGYEQYF; v_call: TRBV2
cdr3_aa: CASSPASRGGLRELFF; v_call: TRBV7-3
cdr3_aa: CASSFTGNEQFF; v_call: TRBV5-1
cdr3_aa: CASTSGSWNTEAFF; v_call: TRBV9
cdr3_aa: CASSLVGGGMSTEAFF; v_call: TRBV5-6
cdr3_aa: CASSLTGAETQYF; v_call: TRBV7-3
cdr3_aa: CSVEDTRGTEAFF; v_call: TRBV29-1
cdr3_aa: CASSSFTGELFF; v_call: TRBV11-2
cdr3_aa: CASSLDGAGSSYNEQFF; v_call: TRBV7-8
cdr3_aa: CASSTGPGGNQPQHF; v_call: TRBV19
cdr3_aa: CASSIARNQPQHF; v_call: TRBV19
cdr3_aa: CASLPGGDEQFF; v_call: TRBV2
cdr3_aa: CASSPDSNEQFF; v_call: TRBV2
cdr3_aa: CASSVGVLAGGRDTQYF; v_call: TRBV6-2/TRBV6-3
cdr3_aa: CSVEDNAMQAFF; v_call: TRBV29-1
cdr3_aa: CASSLGGVSSYEQYF; v_call: TRBV5-1
cdr3_aa: CASGVDRGNTEAFF; v_call: TRBV5-1
cdr3_aa: CASSESGQRNTEAFF; v_call: TRBV25-1
cdr3_aa: CASSPGQGRRETQYF; v_call: TRBV7-3
cdr3_aa: CASSPPGQGAYGYTF; v_call: TRBV18
cdr3_aa: CASSVSGGRGDTQYF; v_call: TRBV5-1
cdr3_aa: CAWSPWEGQETQYF; v_call: TRBV30
cdr3_aa: CAIPWGGEEGANVLTF; v_call: TRBV7-7
cdr3_aa: CATSGTSVAGANVLTF; v_call: TRBV24-1
cdr3_aa: CASSLQSGNTIYF; v_call: TRBV6-6
cdr3_aa: CASSRDRTSYEQYF; v_call: TRBV11-2
cdr3_aa: CASSRQETQYF; v_call: TRBV6-2/TRBV6-3
cdr3_aa: CASSSQGLGQPQHF; v_call: TRBV6-5
cdr3_aa: CASSGLAGGHQETQYF; v_call: TRBV9
cdr3_aa: CASSLNVRETQYF; v_call: TRBV7-3